Below are 25 T cell receptor beta chains sequenced from a single sample in a study of identical twins (TCRdb year 2016). The receptor library was made with 5' RACE. Sequenced on an Illumina HiSeq 2000. Clones were called with MiXCR by TCRdb after fastp trimmed the public reads at Q25, and only in-frame beta chains were retained. Rows are combined by CDR3 protein, so each entry shows the most common genes and DNA. This sample holds around 250,000 distinct CDR3 sequences; 5.5% to 7% were observed only once. The ten largest account for around 3.4% of the sample. This sample also appeared in a second study, on yellow fever vaccine responses in identical twins.

Sequencing used memory (CD45RO+) T cells sorted from blood. Read against the paper, the sample's cell subset or site label means: CD45RO+ enriched T cells. Source of these receptors: a woman aged 18-30 years in good health.

This clonotype was seen only a few times. The V gene is TRBV9, the J gene TRBJ1-5, with D possibly matching TRBD1 (6 bases). CDR1 SGDLS and CDR2 YYNGEE come from the germline V gene. The CDR3 covers 13 residues. V gave up 7 bases and J gave up 3 bases, with 11 bases separating them. The CDR3 protein is CASSGTINQPQHF. The CDR3, as DNA: TGTGCCAGCTCCGGGACAATCAATCAGCCCCAGCATTTT.

The chain combines TRBV29-1 with TRBJ2-2, with a possible D match to TRBD2 (6 bases). The CDR3 runs 14 residues. Germline CDR1 SQVTM, CDR2 ANQGSEA. V was pared by 6 bases and J by 1 base, with 12 bases between. The CDR3 DNA reads as TGCAGCGTAAGACGGGGAGGGAACACCGGGGAGCTGTTTTTT. Encoded protein: CSVRRGGNTGELFF.

This clonotype was counted many times. V and J are TRBV28 and TRBJ1-3; 8 positions match TRBD1. The V gene end was trimmed by 6 bases and the J gene end by 0 bases; junction bases not matched to a gene: 10. CDR1 MDHEN and CDR2 SYDVKM come from the germline V gene. This CDR3 has 17 amino acids. The CDR3 nucleotides read TGTGCCAGCAGAGGGACAGGAAAAAAAATCTCTGGAAACACCATATATTTT. This translates into CASRGTGKKISGNTIYF.

This clonotype has only a few counts. V is TRBV12-2 and J is TRBJ1-5; the DNA was not used to check the table's D call, TRBD1. TRBV12-2 is annotated as a pseudogene. There are 15 residues in the CDR3. The CDR3 nucleotides are TGTGCAAGTCGCTTAGGAGGTGGGGGGGCTCAGCCCCAGCATTTT. Protein sequence: CASRLGGGGAQPQHF.

This chain joins TRBV6-5 and TRBJ1-1, with D tentatively TRBD1 (5 bases). The CDR3 loop spans 12 amino acids. Germline values: CDR1 MNHEY, CDR2 SVGAGI. Trimming took off 10 bases at V and 7 bases at J, with 16 bases between the two ends. Here the CDR3 DNA reads TGTGCCACCTCCTGGGGGGAGGGTGAAGCTTTCTTT. Protein: CATSWGEGEAFF.

In its sample, this clonotype was seen many times. The rearrangement joins TRBV12-3 or TRBV12-4 to TRBJ1-6; no clear D. Trimming stripped 3 bases from V and 7 bases from J, with 7 bases between. The CDR3 spans 13 residues. CDR3 DNA sequence: TGTGCCAGCAGTTTTAACGGGAATTCACCCCTCCACTTT. It translates to CASSFNGNSPLHF.

This chain connects TRBV6-2 or TRBV6-3 to TRBJ2-1; D remains ambiguous. Germline CDR1 is MNHEY and CDR2 is SVGEGT. This CDR3 region has 12 residues. V lost 3 bases and J 12 bases, leaving 12 bases between the germline ends. The CDR3 loop reads CASSYGQGGQFF. The CDR3, as DNA: TGTGCCAGCAGTTATGGGCAAGGCGGGCAGTTCTTC.

This clonotype was counted at least ten times. The chain couples TRBV5-1 to TRBJ2-3, with D unresolved. The V gene lost 5 bases and the J gene lost 1 base, with 17 bases spanning the gap. The germline V gene has CDR1 SGHRS and CDR2 YFSETQ. CDR3 length: 16 amino acids. CDR3 nucleotide sequence: TGCGCCAGCAGATTAAGAGGAGAGACGGGCACAGATACGCAGTATTTT. This encodes CASRLRGETGTDTQYF.

This clonotype has more than one count but fewer than ten. The chain recombines TRBV6-1 with TRBJ2-3, with TRBD1 matching 9 bases. The CDR3 contains 14 residues. CDR1 and CDR2 from the germline V gene are MNHNS and SASEGT. J gave up 10 bases and V 5 bases, and 10 bases lay outside the gene matches. The CDR3: CASSQGTGSVAQYF. CDR3 DNA sequence: TGTGCCAGCAGTCAAGGGACAGGGAGCGTCGCGCAGTATTTT.

This clonotype was picked up a small number of times. The V gene is TRBV6-1, the J gene TRBJ2-5, with 11 bases matching TRBD2. This CDR3 region has 14 residues. The trim removed 5 bases at V and 5 bases at J, leaving 4 bases unmatched. CDR1 and CDR2 from the germline V gene are MNHNS and SASEGT. The CDR3 nucleotides read TGTGCCAGCAGTAGTAGCGGGAGGGCGGAGACCCAGTACTTC. This gives the protein CASSSSGRAETQYF.

This clonotype occurred many times. This sequence joins TRBV7-9 and TRBJ2-3, with D unresolved. V dropped 3 bases and J dropped 4 bases, with 5 bases sitting between them. This CDR3 region has 12 residues. CDR1 is SEHNR and CDR2 is FQNEAQ in the germline V gene (reference sequence). CDR3 residues: CASSLIADTQYF. The CDR3 region has the DNA TGTGCCAGCAGCTTGATCGCAGATACGCAGTATTTT. Complete variable domain (other parts from reference TRBV7-9 and TRBJ2-3): DTGVSQNPRHKITKRGQNVTFRCDPISEHNRLYWYRQTLGQGPEFLTYFQNEAQLEKSRLLSDRFSAERPKGSFSTLEIQRTEQGDSAMYLCASSLIADTQYFGPGTRLTVL.

This clonotype was detected a few times. CDR3 residues: CASSLGTSVNNEQFF. For the CDR3, the DNA is TGTGCCAGCAGCTTAGGGACTAGCGTTAACAATGAGCAGTTCTTC. This chain uses TRBV11-3 with TRBJ2-1, with TRBD2 identical over 9 bases. The CDR3 length is 15 residues. The V gene's germline CDR1 is SGHNT and CDR2 YENEEA. With 1 base clipped from V and 5 bases from J, the junction kept 3 bases outside the gene matches.

The chain combines TRBV20-1 with TRBJ2-2; TRBD2 matches 7 bases. In germline, CDR1 is DFQATT, CDR2 SNEGSKA (reference sequence). The CDR3 sequence is 17 residues long. After removal of 0 bases from V and 1 base from J, the junction contained 8 bases not matched to a gene. CDR3 protein: CSARDDLAEMNTGELFF. CDR3 DNA: TGCAGTGCTAGAGATGACCTAGCGGAGATGAACACCGGGGAGCTGTTTTTT.

Ten or more counts support this clonotype. The rearrangement joins TRBV20-1 to TRBJ2-1; 8 bases match TRBD2. The CDR3 consists of 14 residues. J gave up 4 bases and V 3 bases, and 5 bases lay outside the gene matches. Germline CDR1 and CDR2: DFQATT and SNEGSKA (reference sequence). CDR3 nucleotides: TGCAGTGCTAGCCGACTAGCGTCGTACAATGAGCAGTTCTTC. This gives the protein CSASRLASYNEQFF.

This clonotype has more than one count but fewer than ten. The chain recombines TRBV20-1 with TRBJ1-2, with a weak D call TRBD1 (6 bases). The CDR3 covers 17 residues. The V gene lost 0 bases and the J gene lost 2 bases, with 19 bases spanning the gap. In germline, CDR1 is DFQATT, CDR2 SNEGSKA (reference sequence). Here the CDR3 reads CSARDARTGNPNYGYTF. The CDR3 bases are TGCAGTGCTAGAGACGCTCGAACAGGGAACCCAAACTATGGCTACACCTTC.

Concerning this clonotype: A clone one base away is much larger, so this may be a read error. This sequence joins TRBV29-1 and TRBJ2-1; weak D call: TRBD1 (6 bases). V was shortened by 4 bases and J by 4 bases, with 14 bases between the two germline ends. Germline V gene data show CDR1 as SQVTM and CDR2 as ANQGSEA. The CDR3 loop spans 14 amino acids. CDR3 in DNA: TGCAGCGTTGCAGACGGGACACGATACAATGAGCAGTTCTTC. Protein product: CSVADGTRYNEQFF.

This clonotype was detected ten times or more. V usage is TRBV12-3 or TRBV12-4 and J usage is TRBJ2-5; 7 nucleotides match TRBD2. The CDR3 loop spans 15 amino acids. The V gene end was trimmed by 5 bases and the J gene end by 1 base; junction bases not matched to a gene: 7. The CDR3 nucleotides read TGTGCCAGCAGTCCGCAGCGGGAAAGCCAAGAGACCCAGTACTTC. Its protein is CASSPQRESQETQYF.

The table lists this clonotype with many counts. This chain links TRBV10-2 with TRBJ2-7; a weak D match, TRBD2 (6 bases). Germline CDR1 reads WSHSY; CDR2 reads SAAADI. Trimming took 10 bases from V and 0 from J, leaving 16 bases between them. This CDR3 has 14 amino acids. The chain's CDR3 is CATILAASSYEQYF. DNA for the CDR3: TGCGCCACCATCTTAGCGGCCAGCTCCTACGAGCAGTACTTC.

This clonotype was counted between two and nine times. CDR3 DNA: TGTGCCAGTAGTAGGACTAGCGGGAGAGAGACCCAGTACTTC. It yields the protein CASSRTSGRETQYF. The J gene is TRBJ2-5, the V gene TRBV19; TRBD2 agrees at 13 bases. The CDR3 loop spans 14 amino acids. Germline-derived CDR1 and CDR2 are LNHDA and SQIVND (reference sequence). The J segment lost 4 bases and the V segment lost 4 bases, leaving 0 bases of the junction unmatched.

This chain uses TRBV7-2 with TRBJ2-7; D gene unclear. The V gene's germline CDR1 is SGHTA and CDR2 FQGNSA. V shed 6 bases and J shed 5 bases, with 8 bases lying between them. This CDR3 spans 11 amino acids. For the CDR3, the DNA is TGTGCCAGCAGTTCCTACAACGAGCAGTACTTC. Translating it yields CASSSYNEQYF.

The chain has TRBV19 and TRBJ1-1, with 7 positions matching TRBD1. The CDR3 totals 15 residues. Germline lookup yields CDR1 LNHDA and CDR2 SQIVND (reference sequence). With 3 bases clipped from V and 2 bases from J, the junction kept 6 bases outside the gene matches. CDR3 residues: CASSMVRDSNTEAFF. CDR3 nucleotides: TGTGCCAGTAGTATGGTCCGGGACAGCAACACTGAAGCTTTCTTT.

This clonotype was observed a handful of times. The rearrangement joins TRBV24-1 to TRBJ2-1, with TRBD1 matching over 7 bases. The germline V gene has CDR1 KGHDR and CDR2 SFDVKD. The CDR3 has 16 residues. The V segment lost 3 bases and the J segment 2 bases; nucleotides outside the gene matches: 6. CDR3 protein: CATSDPTGTAYNEQFF. CDR3 in DNA: TGTGCCACCAGTGATCCGACCGGGACAGCCTACAATGAGCAGTTCTTC.

This clonotype has just a few counts. This sequence joins TRBV5-1 and TRBJ2-3; D possibly matches TRBD1 or TRBD2 (5 bases each). The CDR3 is 16 amino acids. The ends were cut back, 5 bases at V and 3 bases at J, with 19 bases in the middle. Looked up from germline, CDR1 is SGHRS and CDR2 is YFSETQ. The CDR3 here is CASRPTGPRRTDTQYF. The CDR3 nucleotides read TGCGCCAGCAGACCAACGGGACCCCGTCGGACAGATACGCAGTATTTT.

This clonotype has a handful of counts. The chain links TRBV6-5 to TRBJ2-4; D is undetermined. Trimming pared 2 bases from V and 1 base from J, leaving 15 bases between. Germline V lookup: CDR1 MNHEY, CDR2 SVGAGI. The CDR3 extends over 17 amino acids. CDR3 region: CASSYASPGGAKNIQYF. CDR3 nucleotide sequence: TGTGCCAGCAGTTACGCGTCCCCCGGTGGGGCCAAAAACATTCAGTACTTC.

The chain has TRBV12-3 or TRBV12-4 and TRBJ2-2; 8 nucleotides agree with TRBD1. The V segment lost 3 bases and the J segment 6 bases; nucleotides outside the gene matches: 6. The CDR3 extends over 15 amino acids. CDR3 in DNA: TGTGCCAGCAGTTTGCAGGACAGGGCGTCCGGGGAGCTGTTTTTT. Translation: CASSLQDRASGELFF.